The clone carrying this TCR beta chain is a singleton in its sample. The antigen remains unidentified. CDR1 and CDR2 (germline): GTSNPN, SVGIG (reference sequence). The trim removed 2 bases at V and 3 bases at J, leaving 15 bases unmatched. The CDR3 sequence is 17 residues long. Time point specified: newly diagnosed GD, antithyroid drugs for less than 3 months. There was RNA extracted from PBMCs, and the TCR library was made from it. This sample stems from a study of regulatory T cells in long-lasting Graves disease. Whole-study context: Antithyroid drugs had been taken under 3 months by newly diagnosed Graves' patients.

Study results and limitations: Thyroid tissue went unexamined; only peripheral blood was analyzed.

iRepertoire HTBI primers and Arm-PCR of CDR3 regions built TCR beta libraries. TCRdb called the multiplex PCR reads again in MiXCR, with one record for every CDR3 protein. Among about 560,000 distinct CDR3 sequences listed, 15% to 20% were seen once. These data also featured in a second study, about T cells in Graves' hyperthyroidism and ophthalmopathy.

The source is a man between 18 and 29 years old with Graves disease. This material consisted of peripheral blood mononuclear cells (PBMCs), taken at new diagnosis, from a patient treated with antithyroid drugs. V and J are TRBV30 and TRBJ1-2; 7 nucleotides agree with TRBD1. The CDR3 spells CAWSPGTVLFGDYGYTF. The CDR3 coding sequence is TGTGCCTGGAGTCCCGGGACAGTTCTATTCGGTGACTATGGCTACACCTTC.